A selection of T cell receptor beta chains follows, all from one sample in a study of blood T cell repertoires in COVID-19. Measured with immunoSEQ multiplex PCR; TCRdb has only the in-frame clones, and not every one. The repertoire holds approximately 140,000 clones, roughly 84% seen once, with 5.5% in the top ten. Sequencing was done on a sample of PBMCs or T cells enriched from blood (not recorded which). The source is a man aged 40-50 years with acute COVID-19. The CDR3 runs from the conserved cysteine through the conserved F or W. A D gene is named only where the DNA matches it firmly. The listing skips clone size in some rows; elsewhere it reads once, few, many or a size class.

abundance	v_gene	j_gene	d_gene	CDR3aa	CDR3nt
NA	TRBV29-1	TRBJ2-1	TRBD2	CSAPGLADEQFF	TGCAGCGCCCCGGGACTAGCGGATGAGCAGTTCTTC
NA	TRBV28	TRBJ1-5	NA	CASSPAGRRNQPQHF	TGTGCCAGCAGTCCCGCGGGACGCCGTAATCAGCCCCAGCATTTT
NA	TRBV1	TRBJ1-5	NA	CTSSQDRGDRSIHSNQPQHF	TGCACCAGCAGCCAAGATCGAGGGGACAGGTCAATTCATAGCAATCAGCCCCAGCATTTT
NA	TRBV11-2	TRBJ1-1	TRBD1	CASSLSTGGYTEAFF	TGTGCCAGCAGCTTATCGACAGGGGGATATACTGAAGCTTTCTTT
NA	TRBV14	TRBJ1-1	NA	CASSQVGGDNTEAFF	TGTGCCAGCAGCCAAGTTGGCGGAGACAACACTGAAGCTTTCTTT
NA	TRBV27	TRBJ1-6	NA	CASKTSGEGGDNSPLHF	TGTGCCAGCAAGACAAGCGGGGAGGGAGGAGATAATTCACCCCTCCACTTT
NA	TRBV5-5	TRBJ1-6	TRBD1	CASTPWGQEDSPLHF	TGTGCCAGCACCCCCTGGGGACAGGAGGATTCACCCCTCCACTTT
NA	TRBV9	TRBJ1-2	NA	CASSPPNYGYTF	TGTGCCAGCAGCCCCCCTAATTATGGCTACACCTTC
NA	TRBV6-1	TRBJ2-5	TRBD2	CASSDGWGGALGETQYF	TGTGCCAGCAGTGATGGGTGGGGAGGGGCACTGGGAGAGACCCAGTACTTC
NA	TRBV28	TRBJ2-7	TRBD2	CASRFGGEGEQYF	TGTGCCAGCAGGTTCGGGGGGGAAGGCGAGCAGTACTTC
NA	TRBV28	TRBJ1-1	NA	CASSRLRYNTEAFF	TGTGCCAGCAGCAGACTCAGATACAACACTGAAGCTTTCTTT
NA	TRBV25-1	TRBJ1-2	NA	CASSPSRGGDYGYTF	TGTGCCAGCAGTCCATCCAGGGGAGGGGACTATGGCTACACCTTC
few	TRBV20-1	TRBJ1-1	NA	CSAPHRTEAFF	TGCAGTGCCCCACATCGAACTGAAGCTTTCTTT
NA	TRBV15	TRBJ2-3	NA	CAISGLYTDTQYF	TGTGCCATTTCGGGACTTTACACAGATACGCAGTATTTT
few	TRBV6-2/TRBV6-3	TRBJ2-2	NA	CASSLGRNTGELFF	TGTGCCAGCAGTTTGGGGAGAAACACCGGGGAGCTGTTTTTT
NA	TRBV28	TRBJ2-7	NA	CASIQDWPGEQYF	TGTGCCAGCATCCAAGACTGGCCGGGGGAGCAGTACTTC
NA	TRBV15	TRBJ1-4	NA	CATSPPQGTSEKLFF	TGTGCCACCAGCCCCCCACAGGGTACGAGTGAAAAACTGTTTTTT
NA	TRBV3-1/TRBV3-2	TRBJ2-1	TRBD2	CASSLYPPGLDYNEQFF	TGTGCCAGCAGCCTCTATCCCCCGGGACTAGACTACAATGAGCAGTTCTTC
once	TRBV7-7	TRBJ2-2	NA	CASSPTFANTGELFF	TGTGCCAGCAGCCCGACATTCGCGAACACCGGGGAGCTGTTTTTT
NA	TRBV30	TRBJ1-6	TRBD1	CAWSVRAGGSSYNSPLHF	TGTGCCTGGAGTGTAAGGGCAGGGGGAAGCTCCTATAATTCACCCCTCCACTTT
NA	TRBV4-3	TRBJ2-3	NA	CASSQDLEGSSTDTQYF	TGCGCCAGCAGCCAAGATCTCGAGGGTTCTAGCACAGATACGCAGTATTTT
NA	TRBV14	TRBJ1-2	TRBD1	CASSQVGAGGHSYTF	TGTGCCAGCAGCCAAGTAGGTGCAGGGGGCCACAGCTACACCTTC
NA	TRBV5-8	TRBJ1-1	TRBD1	CASSPDRVGGNTEAFF	TGTGCCAGCAGCCCTGACAGGGTGGGGGGGAACACTGAAGCTTTCTTT
NA	TRBV5-1	TRBJ2-3	TRBD2	CASSLTSGRSYTQYF	TGCGCCAGCAGCTTGACTAGCGGGAGGTCTTATACGCAGTATTTT
NA	TRBV10-3	TRBJ1-2	NA	CAISKGTENYGYTF	TGTGCCATCAGTAAGGGGACTGAGAACTATGGCTACACCTTC
NA	TRBV6-6	TRBJ1-4	NA	CASSHPGGPDEKLFF	TGTGCCAGCAGTCACCCGGGAGGGCCTGATGAAAAACTGTTTTTT
NA	TRBV6-5	TRBJ1-1	NA	CASSSGGYNTEAFF	TGTGCCAGCAGCAGCGGGGGCTACAACACTGAAGCTTTCTTT
NA	TRBV28	TRBJ1-5	NA	CASSFFPGSQPQHF	TGTGCCAGCAGTTTTTTCCCAGGGTCTCAGCCCCAGCATTTT
NA	TRBV7-2	TRBJ1-2	NA	CASSLGGRDYGYTF	TGTGCCAGCAGCTTGGGAGGGCGCGACTATGGCTACACCTTC
NA	TRBV28	TRBJ1-3	TRBD1	CASSPGQGSSGNTIYF	TGTGCCAGCAGCCCTGGACAGGGATCCTCTGGAAACACCATATATTTT
few	TRBV4-2	TRBJ2-2	NA	CASSPSRGADGELFF	TGTGCCAGCAGCCCCAGCCGGGGGGCGGACGGGGAGCTGTTTTTT
NA	TRBV19	TRBJ2-3	TRBD2	CASSIRAGRADTQYF	TGTGCCAGTAGTATAAGGGCGGGGAGGGCAGATACGCAGTATTTT
NA	TRBV9	TRBJ1-3	NA	CASSVGVGRGNTIYF	TGTGCCAGCAGCGTAGGTGTAGGGAGGGGAAACACCATATATTTT
NA	TRBV5-5	TRBJ2-7	NA	CASSLEQGVYEQYF	TGTGCCAGCAGCTTGGAACAGGGCGTCTACGAGCAGTACTTC
few	TRBV5-1	TRBJ2-7	NA	CASSLADASATYEQYF	TGCGCCAGCAGCTTGGCGGACGCTAGCGCTACCTACGAGCAGTACTTC
NA	TRBV2	TRBJ2-7	TRBD1	CASSVTGVGEQYF	TGTGCCAGCAGTGTCACAGGGGTCGGTGAGCAGTACTTC
NA	TRBV28	TRBJ2-2	TRBD1	CASSLTGGMGGELFF	TGTGCCAGCAGTTTAACAGGGGGCATGGGCGGGGAGCTGTTTTTT
few	TRBV20-1	TRBJ1-2	NA	CSASTGALYGYTF	TGCAGTGCTAGTACAGGAGCTCTCTATGGCTACACCTTC
NA	TRBV7-8	TRBJ1-6	TRBD1	CASSLTGYAAPLHF	TGTGCCAGCAGCCTGACAGGGTACGCCGCACCCCTCCACTTT